Shown below are 5 T cell receptor beta chains from a single sample sequenced in a study of T cell responses to AZD1222 COVID-19 vaccine (dated by TCRdb to the early 2020s). The library came from the immunoSEQ multiplex PCR assay. TCRdb's version of the immuneACCESS table is confined to in-frame rearrangements and falls short of the full clone set. An unresolved V gene accounts for under half of the shortfall where checked; the remainder is of unknown origin. A total of about 150,000 clones appear in this sample, roughly 90% of them only once. The ten largest make up 5% to 6.5% of the sample. What this sample's time point label stands for: about 28 days (+/-7) after the second vaccine dose. Sample treatment or condition, as interpreted from the label and publication: meningococcal conjugate vaccine given as trial control. Here the sequenced sample was peripheral blood, taken 28 days after the second dose of the MenACWY control vaccine. Source of these receptors: an adult who received the MenACWY meningococcal vaccine as a control.

This clone was observed a few times. The chain links TRBV28 to TRBJ2-2; 9 bases agree with TRBD1. CDR3 length: 16 residues. V lost 5 bases and J lost 3; bases outside the gene matches: 7. The germline V gene encodes CDR1 MDHEN and CDR2 SYDVKM. CDR3 sequence reads: CASSKQGAQDTGELFF. DNA of the CDR3: TGTGCCAGCAGTAAACAGGGGGCCCAGGACACCGGGGAGCTGTTTTTT.

The CDR3 DNA sequence: TGTGCCAGCAGCTTAGAAGCTAGCGGGGTATACGAGCAGTACTTC. As protein: CASSLEASGVYEQYF. This chain uses TRBV7-6 with TRBJ2-7, with TRBD2 matching 9 bases. After removal of 1 base from V and 4 bases from J, the junction contained 5 bases not matched to a gene. CDR3 size: 15 residues. Germline assignment: CDR1 SGHVS and CDR2 FNYEAQ.

This sequence joins TRBV7-9 and TRBJ2-7; 9 bases are shared with TRBD1. V lost 0 bases and J lost 3; bases outside the gene matches: 0. The length of the CDR3 is 14 residues. Germline V gene data show CDR1 as SEHNR and CDR2 as FQNEAQ (reference sequence). CDR3 bases: TGTGCCAGCAGCTTAGCGGGACAGGGCTACGAGCAGTACTTC. Amino acid sequence: CASSLAGQGYEQYF. Drawing the rest from reference TRBV7-9 and TRBJ2-7, the complete variable domain is DTGVSQNPRHKITKRGQNVTFRCDPISEHNRLYWYRQTLGQGPEFLTYFQNEAQLEKSRLLSDRFSAERPKGSFSTLEIQRTEQGDSAMYLCASSLAGQGYEQYFGPGTRLTVT.

This rearrangement joins TRBV18 to TRBJ1-1; 10 bases fit TRBD1. Germline trimming cut 2 bases from V and 3 bases from J; bases unmatched to any gene: 9. From germline, CDR1 is KGHSH and CDR2 LQKENI. The CDR3 consists of 17 residues. CDR3 region: CASSPKLPTGGYTEAFF. CDR3 coding DNA: TGTGCCAGCTCACCAAAATTACCGACAGGGGGCTACACTGAAGCTTTCTTT.

V is TRBV7-9 and J is TRBJ2-5; no definite D call. The CDR3 runs to 13 residues. Trimming took off 4 bases at V and 5 bases at J, with 11 bases between the two ends. Per the germline V gene, CDR1 is SEHNR and CDR2 is FQNEAQ (reference sequence). The CDR3 DNA sequence: TGTGCCAGCAGCTCCTGGGGTCGCGAGACCCAGTACTTC. Translating gives CASSSWGRETQYF.